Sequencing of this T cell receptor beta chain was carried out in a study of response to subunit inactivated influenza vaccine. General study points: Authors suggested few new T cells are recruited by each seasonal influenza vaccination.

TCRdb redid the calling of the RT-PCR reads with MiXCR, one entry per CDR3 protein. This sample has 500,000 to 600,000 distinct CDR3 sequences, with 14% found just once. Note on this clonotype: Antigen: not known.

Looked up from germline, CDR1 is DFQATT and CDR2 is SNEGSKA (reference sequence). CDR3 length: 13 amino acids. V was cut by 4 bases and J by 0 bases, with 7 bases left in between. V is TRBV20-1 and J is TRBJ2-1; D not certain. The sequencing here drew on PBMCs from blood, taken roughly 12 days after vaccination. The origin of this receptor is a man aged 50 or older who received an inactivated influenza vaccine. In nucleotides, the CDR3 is TGCAGTGCTACTAGGAACTCCTACAATGAGCAGTTCTTC. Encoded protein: CSATRNSYNEQFF.